A single sample is the source of the 26 T cell receptor beta chains below, sequenced in a study of naive and memory T cell subsets. Two oligonucleotides, mixed equimolar, formed the beta constant-region primer covering TRBC1 and TRBC2. The ligated cDNA underwent four PCR rounds using SP2 and nested alpha and beta constant-region primers. TCRdb re-analysed the UMI-ligation and nested PCR reads in MiXCR, keeping a single row per CDR3 protein. The data show about 140,000 distinct CDR3 sequences, approximately 20% seen once. Their specific antigens are unknown. The study's findings and limits: A few larger clonotypes appeared in naive repertoires, especially CD8, possibly memory cells re-expressing CD45RA.

Sequenced material: naive CD8+ T cells from blood. The origin of the receptors is a human donor in good health.

The sample holds a few counts of this clonotype. The chain employs TRBV27 and TRBJ2-7; TRBD1 is a possible D gene (7 bases). CDR3 size: 15 residues. The V gene lost 0 bases and the J gene lost 1 base, with 10 bases spanning the gap. The germline CDR1 and CDR2 sequences are MNHEY and SMNVEV (reference sequence). CDR3 sequence: CASSLSGGQSYEQYF. CDR3 in DNA: TGTGCCAGCAGTTTATCGGGGGGACAGTCCTACGAGCAGTACTTC.

The CDR3 DNA reads as TGCAGCGCGCGACACTTGAGCACTGAAGCTTTCTTT. Translation gives CSARHLSTEAFF. The chain is built from TRBV29-1 and TRBJ1-1, with unresolved D. Trimming took off 7 bases at V and 4 bases at J, with 13 bases between the two ends. CDR3 length equals 12 residues. Germline V gene sequence: CDR1 SQVTM, CDR2 ANQGSEA.

The rearrangement links TRBV28 to TRBJ2-7; D possibly corresponds to TRBD2 (6 bases). Per the germline V gene, CDR1 is MDHEN and CDR2 is SYDVKM. The CDR3 runs to 14 residues. V was clipped by 7 bases and J by 4 bases, with 17 bases between them. The CDR3 here is CASTPGVGGYEQYF. CDR3 sequence (DNA): TGTGCCAGCACCCCTGGAGTGGGGGGTTACGAGCAGTACTTC.

V gene TRBV28 combines with J gene TRBJ2-7; D gene uncertain. The CDR3 spans 14 residues. Germline CDR1 is MDHEN and CDR2 is SYDVKM. V gave up 5 bases and J gave up 3 bases, with 14 bases separating them. Here the CDR3 reads CASSPAAPIYEQYF. For the CDR3, the DNA is TGTGCCAGCAGTCCGGCAGCCCCGATCTACGAGCAGTACTTC.

This clonotype was detected a few times. The CDR3 nucleotides read TGTGCCAGCCGGGGCGGCCCTGAAGCTTTCTTT. As protein: CASRGGPEAFF. The chain is built from TRBV12-3 or TRBV12-4 and TRBJ1-1; D may be TRBD1 (5 bases). CDR3 length: 11 amino acids. V lost 8 bases and J lost 6, with 10 bases in between.

This clonotype was found a few times. This chain links TRBV19 with TRBJ2-3; D might be TRBD1 (6 bases). Deletions cut 9 bases from V and 4 bases from J, with 17 bases between. The germline gives CDR1 LNHDA, CDR2 SQIVND (reference sequence). There are 14 residues in the CDR3. CDR3 region: CASTGQPAPDTQYF. DNA for the CDR3: TGTGCCAGCACAGGACAGCCGGCCCCAGATACGCAGTATTTT.

This clonotype was seen a few times. This chain connects TRBV12-3 or TRBV12-4 to TRBJ1-2; no clear D gene. CDR3 size: 12 residues. Deletions cut 4 bases from V and 4 bases from J, with 7 bases between. CDR3 loop: CASSSQTYGYTF. CDR3 nucleotide sequence: TGTGCCAGCAGTTCACAGACCTATGGCTACACCTTC.

A few counts support this clonotype. This rearrangement joins TRBV2 to TRBJ2-7; 10 positions match TRBD2. The V and J ends lost 4 bases and 2 bases, in that order; junction bases with no gene match: 2. The CDR3 has 14 amino acids. Germline loops: CDR1 SNHLY, CDR2 FYNNEI. This CDR3 is CASSALAGAYEQYF. CDR3 sequence (DNA): TGTGCCAGCAGTGCCCTAGCGGGAGCCTACGAGCAGTACTTC.

The chain joins TRBV4-1 to TRBJ1-6; TRBD1 matches at 10 bases. V dropped 1 base and J dropped 9; count of bases not matched to a gene: 3. CDR3 length: 15 residues. Germline values: CDR1 MGHRA, CDR2 YSYEKL. The CDR3 spells CASSQGRTGGSPLHF. CDR3 nucleotides: TGCGCCAGCAGCCAAGGGCGGACAGGGGGTTCACCCCTCCACTTT.

The sample holds a few counts of this clonotype. The J gene is TRBJ2-7, the V gene TRBV27, with a weak D call TRBD2 (6 bases). The CDR3 is made up of 13 amino acids. Per germline, CDR1 MNHEY and CDR2 SMNVEV (reference sequence). Trimming shortened V by 4 bases and J by 2 bases, and 9 bases separated the two germline ends. The CDR3 nucleotides read TGTGCCAGCAGTTACCGCGGGGCCTACGAGCAGTACTTC. Translating it yields CASSYRGAYEQYF.

The chain's CDR3 is CASSVFHRSTDTQYF. Written as DNA, the CDR3 is TGTGCCAGCAGCGTCTTCCACAGGAGCACAGATACGCAGTATTTT. The V gene is TRBV9, the J gene TRBJ2-3; the D gene is possibly TRBD1 (5 bases). Germline V gives CDR1 SGDLS, CDR2 YYNGEE. The V and J ends lost 2 bases and 0 bases respectively, with 10 bases between them. The CDR3 is 15 residues long.

The chain carries TRBV28 and TRBJ2-3; 11 bases align to TRBD2. The junction had 7 bases not matched to a gene; V was cut back by 5 bases and J by 3 bases. Germline lookup yields CDR1 MDHEN and CDR2 SYDVKM. This CDR3 has 16 residues. Here the CDR3 reads CASSQLAGERTDTQYF. CDR3 DNA sequence: TGTGCCAGCAGTCAACTAGCGGGAGAAAGGACAGATACGCAGTATTTT.

The genes are TRBV30 and TRBJ2-1; tentatively, D is TRBD1 or TRBD2 (5 bases each). Germline loops: CDR1 GTSNPN, CDR2 SVGIG (reference sequence). The CDR3 is made up of 13 amino acids. The V and J ends lost 2 bases and 9 bases respectively, with 14 bases between them. The CDR3 coding sequence is TGTGCCTGGAGTCTATGGGGCGAGGGTGAGCAGTTCTTC. Its protein product is CAWSLWGEGEQFF.

The rearrangement uses TRBV27 and TRBJ2-1, with unresolved D. The germline V gene has CDR1 MNHEY and CDR2 SMNVEV (reference sequence). This CDR3 has 16 residues. Trimming pared 2 bases from V and 0 bases from J, leaving 11 bases between. CDR3 in DNA: TGTGCCAGCAGTTTAGCAGGTCCTAGCTCCTACAATGAGCAGTTCTTC. Protein product: CASSLAGPSSYNEQFF.

The chain couples TRBV2 to TRBJ2-1, with TRBD2 identical over 11 bases. The V gene's germline CDR1 is SNHLY and CDR2 FYNNEI. The CDR3 runs to 15 residues. The V gene end was trimmed by 6 bases and the J gene end by 3 bases; junction bases not matched to a gene: 4. The CDR3 bases are TGTGCCAGCAGCGAGGGACTAGCGGACTACAATGAGCAGTTCTTC. Protein product: CASSEGLADYNEQFF.

This clonotype has a handful of counts. The chain joins TRBV27 to TRBJ2-1; unclear D gene. The germline CDR1 and CDR2 sequences are MNHEY and SMNVEV (reference sequence). There are 15 residues in the CDR3. The germline V and J ends were trimmed by 1 base and 1 base, with 8 bases remaining between them. This CDR3 reads CASSLWTESYNEQFF. In nucleotides, the CDR3 is TGTGCCAGCAGTTTATGGACGGAGTCCTACAATGAGCAGTTCTTC.

The chain recombines TRBV20-1 with TRBJ1-5, with 8 bases that match TRBD1. This CDR3 comprises 13 residues. Germline-derived CDR1 and CDR2 are DFQATT and SNEGSKA (reference sequence). The J segment lost 2 bases and the V segment lost 6 bases, leaving 3 bases of the junction unmatched. The CDR3 spells CSAKDRGNQPQHF. CDR3 coding DNA: TGCAGTGCCAAGGACAGGGGCAATCAGCCCCAGCATTTT.

This clonotype was detected only a few times. The chain is built from TRBV27 and TRBJ2-7; 7 bases are shared with TRBD1. J gave up 5 bases and V 5 bases, and 9 bases lay outside the gene matches. CDR3 length: 14 amino acids. Germline CDR1 reads MNHEY; CDR2 reads SMNVEV (reference sequence). The CDR3 here is CASSGNRGFHEQYF. In DNA, the CDR3 is TGTGCCAGCAGTGGGAACAGGGGATTCCACGAGCAGTACTTC.

This clonotype was seen a handful of times. V gene TRBV11-2 combines with J gene TRBJ1-5; tentative D call: TRBD1 (5 bases). V shed 5 bases and J shed 3 bases, with 11 bases lying between them. The germline V gene has CDR1 SGHAT and CDR2 FQNNGV. The CDR3 length is 14 residues. This CDR3 is CASSDQGYNQPQHF. The CDR3 coding sequence is TGTGCCAGCAGCGATCAGGGTTACAATCAGCCCCAGCATTTT.

This clonotype showed up just a few times. The chain links TRBV27 to TRBJ2-7; maybe TRBD2 (6 bases). V was clipped by 3 bases and J by 7 bases, with 13 bases between them. The CDR3 is 13 amino acids. The germline V gene encodes CDR1 MNHEY and CDR2 SMNVEV (reference sequence). The CDR3 is CASSFTGLGEQYF. Written as DNA, the CDR3 is TGTGCCAGCAGTTTTACGGGACTGGGAGAGCAGTACTTC.

This clonotype was observed a handful of times. This chain connects TRBV5-1 to TRBJ2-1; maybe TRBD2 (6 bases). The CDR3 has 15 residues. V was shortened by 2 bases and J by 2 bases, with 11 bases between the two germline ends. Germline V gives CDR1 SGHRS, CDR2 YFSETQ. The CDR3 DNA reads as TGCGCCAGCAGCTTTGCGGGGAATCCCTACAATGAGCAGTTCTTC. Translation gives CASSFAGNPYNEQFF.

In its sample, this clonotype was seen many times. This chain joins TRBV27 and TRBJ1-1, with a weak D call TRBD1 (5 bases). V lost 5 bases, J lost 1 base, and 11 bases lay in between. Germline CDR1 reads MNHEY; CDR2 reads SMNVEV (reference sequence). CDR3 size: 14 residues. The CDR3 coding sequence is TGTGCCAGCAGTACCCGGGACGCGAACACTGAAGCTTTCTTT. It yields the protein CASSTRDANTEAFF.

This sequence joins TRBV4-1 and TRBJ1-5; TRBD1 matches 9 bases. Germline V lookup: CDR1 MGHRA, CDR2 YSYEKL. Trimming at V came to 3 bases and at J to 6 bases, leaving 6 bases not matched to a gene. CDR3 length: 15 amino acids. As DNA, the CDR3 is TGCGCCAGCAGCCAGGGACAGGGCGCCGCTCAGCCCCAGCATTTT. It codes for CASSQGQGAAQPQHF.

This clonotype has just a few counts. Here the CDR3 reads CASSASGQAGEQYF. The CDR3 DNA sequence: TGTGCCAGCAGCGCCTCGGGACAGGCGGGCGAGCAGTACTTC. The rearrangement joins TRBV9 to TRBJ2-7; 8 bases are a match to TRBD1. Germline CDR1 and CDR2: SGDLS and YYNGEE. This CDR3 spans 14 amino acids. V trimming: 3 bases; J trimming: 6 bases; junction bases outside the gene matches: 8.

The V and J genes are TRBV27 and TRBJ1-2; 10 bases fit TRBD1. The CDR3 is 15 amino acids. Losses at the gene ends were 5 bases for V and 6 bases for J; bases not matched to a gene: 9. Germline assignment: CDR1 MNHEY and CDR2 SMNVEV (reference sequence). The CDR3 nucleotides are TGTGCCAGCAGTCCAGACAGGGGGCGAGGGAATGGCTACACCTTC. It yields the protein CASSPDRGRGNGYTF.

This clonotype was detected a few times. The genes are TRBV28 and TRBJ1-1, with 8 positions matching TRBD1. The CDR3 is 13 amino acids. With V trimmed by 6 bases and J by 6 bases, 6 bases remained unmatched. Germline V gives CDR1 MDHEN, CDR2 SYDVKM. Here the CDR3 reads CASSLTGAPEAFF. Written as DNA, the CDR3 is TGTGCCAGCAGCCTGACAGGGGCCCCTGAAGCTTTCTTT.